Included here is one T cell receptor (beta chain) sequence, with context. The clone's antigen remains unknown. Within one base of it there is no much larger clone, and no base qualities were kept. Whole blood was collected in K2EDTA tubes by collaborating institutions according to the institutions' own protocols. For TCRbeta analysis, collaborators shipped samples in one of three forms: frozen whole blood, isolated PBMCs, or DNA extracted from either of those sample types. The sample belongs to a study of blood T cell repertoires in COVID-19 (dated by TCRdb to about 2020). For the wider study: The collaborator samples originated in the United States, Italy and Spain and spanned the acute and convalescent phases of COVID-19. The material from the prospective study consisted of cDNA or gDNA derived from T cells, B-cell-depleted T cells, or PBMCs. Deeply sampled blood TCRbeta repertoires from subjects exposed to, actively infected with, or recovered from COVID-19 were included in the dataset. The repertoires were made available in a free public database intended to serve as a resource for research on the immune response to SARS-CoV-2. The samples were drawn from the first 160 participants of the ongoing ImmuneRACE study and from 1,254 subjects provided by 6 global collaborators. Nearly every sample came with metadata listing a de-identified subject ID, COVID-19 status, age in years and sex. Where HLA class I and class II types were available, the types were taken from metadata supplied by the sample provider, not from assay-based typing. Findings and caveats that apply to the study as a whole: Clinical and demographic metadata were provided uncurated, with the amount varying by source and participant.

The immunoSEQ Assay, a bias-controlled multiplex PCR, was used to amplify TCRbeta CDR3 regions from genomic DNA. The authors' analysis ran thus. Within the assay, amplification of reference gene primers was used to estimate how many nucleated cells each sample contained. To quantify the absolute abundance of each unique TCRbeta CDR3 rearrangement, sequence reads were collapsed and filtered. Productive Simpson clonality was computed per sample as the square root of Simpson's diversity index over productive rearrangements. Entries here come from immuneACCESS through TCRdb and include only in-frame sequences with V and J called. Some clones fail to appear in such tables; in the studies checked, an unresolved V gene covers under half of the shortfall, and the cause of the remainder is unknown. Clone size and the V and J calls come from that table; the DNA yielded D and trimming. The sample table contains about 62,000 clones; only one count was recorded for 80% to 95% of them. 5% to 7% of the sample lies in the top ten.

Source material: peripheral blood. The source of this sequence is a human donor in a cohort sampled during active COVID-19.

The CDR3 has the sequence CAWNRDRGFRTLNTIYF. The DNA is TGTGCCTGGAATCGGGACAGGGGGTTTCGCACCTTAAACACCATATATTTT. The chain uses TRBV30 and TRBJ1-3; 11 bases in the middle match TRBD1. V loses 4 bases at its end and J loses 6 bases; junction bases beyond the gene matches: 14. As encoded in the germline V gene (reference sequence), CDR1 is GTSNPN while CDR2 is SVGIG. From the cysteine through the phenylalanine, the CDR3 covers 17 amino acids. Only CDR3 DNA is held: 51 bases, read in frame from base 1. Full variable domain (CDR3 extended with the reference TRBV30 and TRBJ1-3 proteins): SQTIHQWPATLVQPVGSPLSLECTVEGTSNPNLYWYRQAAGRGLQLLFYSVGIGQISSEVPQNLSASRPQDRQFILSSKKLLLSDSGFYLCAWNRDRGFRTLNTIYFGEGSWLTVV.